This T cell receptor (beta chain) was retrieved from a study of control samples from healthy donors and cancer patients. The CDR3 extends over 15 amino acids. Germline CDR1 is SGHTA and CDR2 is FQGNSA. Only in-frame clones appear in the TCRdb table, and some are missing; sequencing was by immunoSEQ multiplex PCR. The sample shows about 410,000 clones, 75% to 95% of them seen only once. This clone came up a few times. One end of the junction is discordant with germline, which a read error may explain. Sample: PBMCs. This sequence was found in a middle-aged man with head and neck cancer. The chain joins TRBV7-2 to TRBJ1-5; D uncertain. The CDR3 reads CASSLRLGSTQPQHF. The CDR3 region has the DNA TGTGCCAGCAGCTTACGATTGGGTAGCACTCAGCCCCAGCATTTT. Full variable domain (rest looked up from reference TRBV7-2 and TRBJ1-5): GAGVSQSPSNKVTEKGKDVELRCDPISGHTALYWYRQSLGQGLEFLIYFQGNSAPDKSGLPSDRFSAERTGGSVSTLTIQRTQQEDSAVYLCASSLRLGSTQPQHFGDGTRLSIL.